This TCR beta chain came from a study of shared clonotypes between healthy human individuals. As for the study in general: Every donor yielded three CD4 naive, three CD4 memory, two CD8 naive and one CD8 memory plate.

The protocol was immunoSEQ multiplex PCR, while the TCRdb copy is restricted to in-frame clones and leaves out a portion. The sample includes around 2,000,000 clones, about 95% of them seen just once. The naive CD8 population came from CD45RO-negative cells selected for CCR7, without terminally differentiated effector memory CD45RA+ cells. Adults of Caucasian background living in Nashville, Tennessee made up all donors. Per the germline V gene, CDR1 is LGHNA and CDR2 is YSLEER. Trimming removed 2 bases at V and 0 bases at J, with 7 bases between. This CDR3 is built from 15 residues. Worth noting for this clone: Its antigen remains unidentified.

Overall study results and limits: Compared with clonotypes that all four donors shared, non-shared clonotypes had lower generation probabilities. What rarefaction showed was incomplete sorted-subset sequencing despite large depth.

The V and J genes are TRBV4-3 and TRBJ1-4; D gene uncertain. The TCR sequence derives from a man between 18 and 29 years old in good health. The material sequenced was naive CD8+ T cells sorted from blood. The CDR3 is CASSQRLATNEKLFF. The CDR3 nucleotides are TGCGCCAGCAGCCAACGCCTTGCAACTAATGAAAAACTGTTTTTT.